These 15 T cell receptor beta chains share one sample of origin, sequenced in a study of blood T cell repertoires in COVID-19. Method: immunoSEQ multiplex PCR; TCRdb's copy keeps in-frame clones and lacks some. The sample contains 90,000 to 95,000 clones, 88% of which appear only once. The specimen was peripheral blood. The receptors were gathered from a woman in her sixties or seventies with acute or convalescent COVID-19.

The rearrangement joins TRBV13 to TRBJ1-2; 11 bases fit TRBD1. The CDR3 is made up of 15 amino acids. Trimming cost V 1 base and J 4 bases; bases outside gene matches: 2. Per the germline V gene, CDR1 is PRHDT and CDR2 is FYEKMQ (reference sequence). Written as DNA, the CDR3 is TGTGCCAGCAGCTTAGTTGGGACAGGGGGCTATGGCTACACCTTC. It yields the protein CASSLVGTGGYGYTF.

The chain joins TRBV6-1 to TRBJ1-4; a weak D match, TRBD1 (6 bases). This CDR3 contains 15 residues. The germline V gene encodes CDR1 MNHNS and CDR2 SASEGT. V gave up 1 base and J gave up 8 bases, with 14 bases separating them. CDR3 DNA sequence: TGTGCCAGCAGTGAAGGGAAGGGGGTAAGGGAAAAACTGTTTTTT. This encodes CASSEGKGVREKLFF.

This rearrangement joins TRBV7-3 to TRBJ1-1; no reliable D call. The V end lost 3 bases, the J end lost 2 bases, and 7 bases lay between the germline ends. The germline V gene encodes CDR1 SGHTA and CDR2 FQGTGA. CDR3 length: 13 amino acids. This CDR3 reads CASSFQANTEAFF. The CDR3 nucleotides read TGTGCCAGCAGCTTCCAGGCAAACACTGAAGCTTTCTTT.

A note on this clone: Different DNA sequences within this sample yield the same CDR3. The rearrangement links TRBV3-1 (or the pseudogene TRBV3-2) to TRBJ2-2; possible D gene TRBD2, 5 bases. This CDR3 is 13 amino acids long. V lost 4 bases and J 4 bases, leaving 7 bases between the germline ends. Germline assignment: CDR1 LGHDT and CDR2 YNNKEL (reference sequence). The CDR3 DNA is TGTGCCAGCAGCCTCCGGGGCACCGGGGAGCTGTTTTTT. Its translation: CASSLRGTGELFF.

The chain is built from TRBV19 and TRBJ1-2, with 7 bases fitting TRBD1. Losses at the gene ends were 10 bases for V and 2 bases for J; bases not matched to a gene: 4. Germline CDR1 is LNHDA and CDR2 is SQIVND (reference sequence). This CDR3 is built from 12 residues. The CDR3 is CAMSDRNYGYTF. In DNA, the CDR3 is TGTGCCATGTCGGACAGGAACTATGGCTACACCTTC.

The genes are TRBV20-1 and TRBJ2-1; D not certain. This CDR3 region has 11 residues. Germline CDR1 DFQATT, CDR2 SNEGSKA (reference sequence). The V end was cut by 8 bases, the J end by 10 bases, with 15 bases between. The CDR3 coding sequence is TGCAGTACGCAACTTGGAGCGGAGCAGTTCTTC. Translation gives CSTQLGAEQFF.

CDR3 sequence: CATSGHSNQPQHF. The CDR3 nucleotides are TGTGCCACCAGTGGGCATAGCAATCAGCCCCAGCATTTT. The rearrangement links TRBV24-1 to TRBJ1-5; D is unclear. CDR3 length: 13 residues. CDR1 KGHDR and CDR2 SFDVKD come from the germline V gene. Trimming left V 5 bases short and J 0 bases short, with 4 bases between.

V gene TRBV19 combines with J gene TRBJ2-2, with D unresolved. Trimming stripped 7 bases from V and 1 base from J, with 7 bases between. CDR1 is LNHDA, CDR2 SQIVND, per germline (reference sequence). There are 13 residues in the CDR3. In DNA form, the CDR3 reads TGTGCCAGTAATAACATGAACACCGGGGAGCTGTTTTTT. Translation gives CASNNMNTGELFF.

CDR3 nucleotides: TGCGCCAGCAGCCAACAGGGGTACGATGAGCAGTTCTTC. Its translation: CASSQQGYDEQFF. V gene TRBV5-1 combines with J gene TRBJ2-1; 7 bases agree with TRBD1. This CDR3 comprises 13 residues. Germline V gene data show CDR1 as SGHRS and CDR2 as YFSETQ. V shed 4 bases and J 8 bases; nucleotides not matched to a gene: 6.

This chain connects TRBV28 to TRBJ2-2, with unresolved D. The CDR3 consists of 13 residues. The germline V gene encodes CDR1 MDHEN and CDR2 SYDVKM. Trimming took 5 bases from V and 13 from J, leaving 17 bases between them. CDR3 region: CASSPRPGVGLFF. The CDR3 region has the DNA TGTGCCAGCAGTCCCAGACCTGGAGTGGGGCTGTTTTTT.

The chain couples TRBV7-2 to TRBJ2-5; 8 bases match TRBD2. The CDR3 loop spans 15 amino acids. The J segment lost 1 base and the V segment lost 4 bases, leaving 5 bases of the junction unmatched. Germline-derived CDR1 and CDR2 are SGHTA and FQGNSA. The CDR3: CASSSLRGGQETQYF. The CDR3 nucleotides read TGTGCCAGCAGCTCCCTCCGGGGGGGCCAAGAGACCCAGTACTTC.

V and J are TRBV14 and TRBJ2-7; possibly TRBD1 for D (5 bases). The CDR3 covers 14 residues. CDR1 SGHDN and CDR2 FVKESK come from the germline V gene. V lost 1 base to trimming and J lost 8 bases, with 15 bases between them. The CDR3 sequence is CASSQVQGSEKQYF. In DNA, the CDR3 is TGTGCCAGCAGCCAAGTCCAGGGAAGTGAGAAGCAGTACTTC.

The CDR3 nucleotides read TGTGCCAGCAGCGTAAGGGTGGGAGCGAACACCGGGGAGCTGTTTTTT. Amino acids: CASSVRVGANTGELFF. The J gene is TRBJ2-2, the V gene TRBV9; a weak D match, TRBD2 (5 bases). Deletions cut 1 base from V and 0 bases from J, with 10 bases between. CDR1 and CDR2 (germline): SGDLS, YYNGEE. There are 16 residues in the CDR3.

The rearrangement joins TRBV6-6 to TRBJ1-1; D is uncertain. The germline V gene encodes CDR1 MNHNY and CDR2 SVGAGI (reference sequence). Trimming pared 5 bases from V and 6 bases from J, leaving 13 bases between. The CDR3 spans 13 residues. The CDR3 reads CASSPDFTAEAFF. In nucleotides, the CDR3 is TGTGCCAGCAGTCCGGACTTTACCGCTGAAGCTTTCTTT.

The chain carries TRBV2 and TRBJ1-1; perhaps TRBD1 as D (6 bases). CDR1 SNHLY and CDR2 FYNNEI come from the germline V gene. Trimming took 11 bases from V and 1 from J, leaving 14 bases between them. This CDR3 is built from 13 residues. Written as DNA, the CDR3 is TGTGCCGGTCACAGGGAGAAGAACACTGAAGCTTTCTTT. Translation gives CAGHREKNTEAFF.